This T cell receptor (beta chain) was found in a study of blood T cells in healthy people across ages. General study findings and limits: TCR beta diversity per million T cells fell roughly linearly with age. The lack of PBMC sorting stopped any conclusive naive versus antigen-experienced comparison.

For this clonotype: Antigen unknown.

The CDR3 consists of 20 residues. The V end was cut by 0 bases, the J end by 0 bases, with 21 bases between. Germline V gene data show CDR1 as LGHDT and CDR2 as YNNKEL (reference sequence). Through a sample-barcoded 5' primer and a J-beta primer mix, a second PCR was run for roughly 6 to 12 cycles. Every cDNA molecule bore a tag from a template-switch adaptor containing 12 random nucleotides. TCRdb recomputed calls from the 5' RACE reads with MiXCR, one row per CDR3 protein. Counted here are roughly 800,000 distinct CDR3 sequences, roughly 40% occurring once; the ten biggest clones make up roughly 13%.

The V gene is TRBV3-1, the J gene TRBJ1-3; D is possibly TRBD1 (6 bases). The origin of this receptor is a young man in good health. The specimen was blood. The CDR3 loop is CASSQDRRSYRASSGNTIYF. The CDR3 DNA reads TGTGCCAGCAGCCAAGATCGCCGGAGTTACAGGGCGAGCTCTGGAAACACCATATATTTT.